Below are 30 T cell receptor beta chains sequenced from a single sample in a study of T cell responses to AZD1222 COVID-19 vaccine (dated by TCRdb to the early 2020s). Library preparation used the immunoSEQ multiplex PCR assay. TCRdb retrieved this table from immuneACCESS and kept in-frame rearrangements only. Not all clones are present; in checked studies, unresolved V genes account for under half, and no reason is known for the remainder. The sample table records 20,000 or so clones; 84% of these occur just once. Approximately 16% of the sample goes to the ten largest clones. The label giving this sample's time point can be read as: about 28 days (+/-7) after the second vaccine dose. The sample was peripheral blood, taken 28 days after the second AZD1222 dose. These receptors all stem from an adult who received the AZD1222 COVID-19 vaccine.

This clone was counted a single time. The rearrangement joins TRBV7-2 to TRBJ2-3; TRBD2 matches 10 bases. Germline V CDR1 and CDR2: SGHTA, FQGNSA. The CDR3 runs 17 residues. Germline trimming cut 4 bases from V and 2 bases from J; bases unmatched to any gene: 9. The DNA of the CDR3 is TGTGCCAGCAGCTCGTCGACTAGCGGGCCCACCACAGATACGCAGTATTTT. Translation: CASSSSTSGPTTDTQYF.

V gene TRBV5-6 combines with J gene TRBJ2-7; maybe TRBD1 (6 bases). The CDR3 sequence is 14 residues long. V was shortened by 1 base and J by 0 bases, with 8 bases between the two germline ends. In germline, CDR1 is SGHDT, CDR2 YYEEEE. CDR3 sequence (DNA): TGTGCCAGCAGCTTGCAGGGGTACTCCTACGAGCAGTACTTC. Its protein product is CASSLQGYSYEQYF.

V usage is TRBV28 and J usage is TRBJ2-6; D is unclear. This CDR3 contains 16 residues. Germline CDR1 reads MDHEN; CDR2 reads SYDVKM. V was pared by 6 bases and J by 0 bases, with 12 bases between. CDR3 coding DNA: TGTGCCAGCAGGAAAAGGTACAGCTCTGGGGCCAACGTCCTGACTTTC. Translation gives CASRKRYSSGANVLTF.

The chain combines TRBV19 with TRBJ1-5; the D gene is possibly TRBD1 (6 bases). Germline V gene sequence: CDR1 LNHDA, CDR2 SQIVND (reference sequence). The V end lost 8 bases, the J end lost 3 bases, and 17 bases lay between the germline ends. This CDR3 spans 15 amino acids. The CDR3 region is CASLMTGRVNQPQHF. The CDR3 nucleotides are TGTGCCAGTTTGATGACAGGTCGGGTCAATCAGCCCCAGCATTTT. The whole variable domain, remainder taken from reference TRBV19 and TRBJ1-5, is DGGITQSPKYLFRKEGQNVTLSCEQNLNHDAMYWYRQDPGQGLRLIYYSQIVNDFQKGDIAEGYSVSREKKESFPLTVTSAQKNPTAFYLCASLMTGRVNQPQHFGDGTRLSIL.

This chain connects TRBV3-1 (or the pseudogene TRBV3-2) to TRBJ2-1, with 15 nucleotides matching TRBD2. The CDR3 runs 20 residues. V shed 7 bases and J 4 bases; nucleotides not matched to a gene: 17. CDR1 is LGHDT, CDR2 YNNKEL, per germline (reference sequence). Written as DNA, the CDR3 is TGTGCCAGCACTACTAGGACTAGCGGGAGGGTAGGGGACCCTTACAATGAGCAGTTCTTC. It yields the protein CASTTRTSGRVGDPYNEQFF.

Only a few counts were recorded for this clone. The chain uses TRBV25-1 and TRBJ2-7; 7 bases map to TRBD1. After removal of 4 bases from V and 2 bases from J, the junction contained 8 bases not matched to a gene. The CDR3 covers 15 residues. Germline CDR1 MGHDK, CDR2 SYGVNS. The CDR3 region is CASSGDSYGAYEQYF. The DNA of the CDR3 is TGTGCCAGCAGTGGGGACAGCTATGGAGCCTACGAGCAGTACTTC.

The chain joins TRBV5-5 to TRBJ1-1; no clear D gene. V was shortened by 2 bases and J by 1 base, with 6 bases between the two germline ends. This CDR3 has 13 residues. In germline, CDR1 is SGHKS, CDR2 YYEKEE (reference sequence). For the CDR3, the DNA is TGTGCCAGCAGCTTAGGATCGAACACTGAAGCTTTCTTT. Its translation: CASSLGSNTEAFF.

The V and J genes are TRBV28 and TRBJ1-5, with no clear D. V was clipped by 2 bases and J by 6 bases, with 11 bases between them. Germline lookup yields CDR1 MDHEN and CDR2 SYDVKM. There are 14 residues in the CDR3. CDR3 loop: CASSLGPPTQPQHF. The DNA of the CDR3 is TGTGCCAGCAGTTTAGGACCCCCTACTCAGCCCCAGCATTTT.

The rearrangement uses TRBV5-1 and TRBJ2-7, with 9 bases fitting TRBD2. The V and J ends lost 4 bases and 6 bases, in that order; junction bases with no gene match: 8. The CDR3 totals 14 residues. Germline V gene sequence: CDR1 SGHRS, CDR2 YFSETQ. The CDR3 DNA reads TGCGCCAGCAGCCCAACCGGGACTAGCTCCGAGCAGTACTTC. Amino acid sequence: CASSPTGTSSEQYF.

This rearrangement joins TRBV28 to TRBJ1-4; D is uncertain. CDR1 and CDR2 (germline): MDHEN, SYDVKM. The CDR3 extends over 17 amino acids. V lost 6 bases to trimming and J lost 0 bases, with 17 bases between them. CDR3 in DNA: TGTGCCAGCAGGACCACCTCCCGGGGAGCAACTAATGAAAAACTGTTTTTT. This codes for CASRTTSRGATNEKLFF.

This chain links TRBV7-6 with TRBJ2-2, with 9 bases identical to TRBD2. CDR1 and CDR2 from the germline V gene are SGHVS and FNYEAQ. The CDR3 runs 17 residues. The V and J ends lost 3 bases and 5 bases, in that order; junction bases with no gene match: 10. In DNA, the CDR3 is TGTGCCAGCAGCTTGTCAGCGGGAGGAGCCCTAACCGGGGAGCTGTTTTTT. It is translated as CASSLSAGGALTGELFF.

V gene TRBV3-1 (or the pseudogene TRBV3-2) combines with J gene TRBJ1-2; D unclear. The length of the CDR3 is 13 residues. The V end lost 7 bases, the J end lost 2 bases, and 11 bases lay between the germline ends. Germline V lookup: CDR1 LGHDT, CDR2 YNNKEL (reference sequence). For the CDR3, the DNA is TGTGCCAGCACCCGACAAGGCAACTATGGCTACACCTTC. This translates into CASTRQGNYGYTF.

The chain is built from TRBV7-2 and TRBJ1-1; D uncertain. CDR1 and CDR2 from the germline V gene are SGHTA and FQGNSA. The CDR3 extends over 13 amino acids. V was trimmed by 1 base and J by 1 base, leaving 4 bases between them. The DNA for the CDR3 is TGTGCCAGCAGCTTAGTCAGGAACACTGAAGCTTTCTTT. Its translation is CASSLVRNTEAFF.

This clone was observed a handful of times. V and J are TRBV5-1 and TRBJ1-1; D possibly corresponds to TRBD1 (5 bases). Trimming cost V 1 base and J 3 bases, with 10 bases left between them. CDR3 length: 14 amino acids. Germline CDR1 is SGHRS and CDR2 is YFSETQ. In nucleotides, the CDR3 is TGCGCCAGCAGCTTGTATGGGGGTGACACTGAAGCTTTCTTT. It codes for CASSLYGGDTEAFF.

The V gene is TRBV19, the J gene TRBJ2-1, with 7 bases identical to TRBD2. The germline gives CDR1 LNHDA, CDR2 SQIVND (reference sequence). With V trimmed by 8 bases and J by 7 bases, 14 bases remained unmatched. The CDR3 totals 15 residues. CDR3: CASGFAGAVQNEQFF. CDR3 in DNA: TGTGCCAGTGGCTTCGCGGGAGCCGTACAGAATGAGCAGTTCTTC.

The V and J genes are TRBV7-2 and TRBJ2-2, with D possibly TRBD1 on 5 matching bases. Per germline, CDR1 SGHTA and CDR2 FQGNSA. V lost 0 bases, J lost 4 bases, and 9 bases lay in between. The CDR3 is made up of 15 amino acids. In DNA, the CDR3 is TGTGCCAGCAGCTTAGCGTCACAGGCCACCGGGGAGCTGTTTTTT. It translates to CASSLASQATGELFF. Looking up the rest from reference TRBV7-2 and TRBJ2-2 gives the full variable domain: GAGVSQSPSNKVTEKGKDVELRCDPISGHTALYWYRQSLGQGLEFLIYFQGNSAPDKSGLPSDRFSAERTGGSVSTLTIQRTQQEDSAVYLCASSLASQATGELFFGEGSRLTVL.

The chain has TRBV3-1 (or the pseudogene TRBV3-2) and TRBJ1-1, with 7 bases fitting TRBD1. V shed 3 bases, J shed 6 bases, and the junction held 4 bases outside the gene matches. The CDR3 sequence is 13 residues long. CDR1 and CDR2 (germline): LGHDT, YNNKEL (reference sequence). The CDR3 DNA reads TGTGCCAGCAGCCAGGGGACAGTCTCTGAAGCTTTCTTT. This encodes CASSQGTVSEAFF.

The CDR3 nucleotides read TGTGCCAGCAGCTTTCTTGGGACTAGCGGATTTTACGAGCAGTACTTC. Amino acids: CASSFLGTSGFYEQYF. The chain joins TRBV7-2 to TRBJ2-7; 11 nucleotides line up with TRBD2. V lost 3 bases, J lost 4 bases, and 8 bases stayed unmatched. The CDR3 has 16 amino acids. Per the germline V gene, CDR1 is SGHTA and CDR2 is FQGNSA.

V usage is TRBV24-1 and J usage is TRBJ2-1, with TRBD2 matching 9 bases. With 7 bases clipped from V and 0 bases from J, the junction kept 6 bases outside the gene matches. The CDR3 runs 16 residues. Germline CDR1 and CDR2: KGHDR and SFDVKD. CDR3 sequence (DNA): TGTGCCACCAGCACGACTAGCGGCAACTCCTACAATGAGCAGTTCTTC. As protein: CATSTTSGNSYNEQFF.

The V call is TRBV6-2 or TRBV6-3, the J call TRBJ1-1, with D perhaps matching TRBD1 (5 bases). The germline CDR1 and CDR2 sequences are MNHEY and SVGEGT. CDR3 size: 16 residues. The V and J ends lost 3 bases and 0 bases respectively, with 14 bases between them. In DNA, the CDR3 is TGTGCCAGCAGTTATGGGGCCAGGGTCATGAACACTGAAGCTTTCTTT. Translation: CASSYGARVMNTEAFF.

This chain links TRBV7-2 with TRBJ2-5, with no clear D. V gave up 5 bases and J gave up 2 bases, with 12 bases separating them. CDR1 and CDR2 (germline): SGHTA, FQGNSA. This CDR3 has 14 amino acids. The CDR3 spells CASSQRPGQETQYF. As DNA, the CDR3 is TGTGCCAGCAGCCAACGCCCGGGTCAAGAGACCCAGTACTTC.

This chain uses TRBV29-1 with TRBJ2-1; D perhaps matches TRBD2 (5 bases). V was pared by 4 bases and J by 6 bases, with 13 bases between. Germline CDR1 SQVTM, CDR2 ANQGSEA. The CDR3 length is 13 residues. CDR3 sequence reads: CSVGRGRGNEQFF. In nucleotides, the CDR3 is TGCAGCGTTGGCCGGGGAAGAGGCAATGAGCAGTTCTTC.

V usage is TRBV2 and J usage is TRBJ2-1, with 9 bases lining up with TRBD2. This CDR3 has 16 residues. The germline gives CDR1 SNHLY, CDR2 FYNNEI. With 6 bases clipped from V and 6 bases from J, the junction kept 12 bases outside the gene matches. CDR3 residues: CASSINTSGLGNEQFF. The DNA of the CDR3 is TGTGCCAGCAGCATAAATACTAGCGGGCTGGGCAATGAGCAGTTCTTC.

In its sample, this clone was seen a few times. This chain links TRBV2 with TRBJ1-5; no clear D. This CDR3 comprises 14 residues. Trimming stripped 6 bases from V and 0 bases from J, with 9 bases between. The V gene's germline CDR1 is SNHLY and CDR2 FYNNEI. CDR3 amino acids: CASRGSVSNQPQHF. The DNA for the CDR3 is TGTGCCAGCAGGGGCTCGGTTAGCAATCAGCCCCAGCATTTT.

This rearrangement joins TRBV4-2 to TRBJ2-1; perhaps TRBD1 as D (5 bases). V was cut by 0 bases and J by 16 bases, with 13 bases left in between. CDR1 LGHNA and CDR2 YNFKEQ come from the germline V gene. The length of the CDR3 is 12 residues. The CDR3 sequence: CASSQDQGVPFF. DNA of the CDR3: TGTGCCAGCAGCCAAGATCAAGGGGTACCCTTCTTC.

V gene TRBV5-6 combines with J gene TRBJ2-7; no clear D. The CDR3 is made up of 11 amino acids. V gave up 0 bases and J gave up 3 bases, with 1 base separating them. Germline CDR1 reads SGHDT; CDR2 reads YYEEEE. DNA for the CDR3: TGTGCCAGCAGCTTGGGCTACGAGCAGTACTTC. Its translation is CASSLGYEQYF.

In its sample, this clone ranks as large. The chain couples TRBV11-2 to TRBJ2-2; 12 bases fit TRBD1. Germline V lookup: CDR1 SGHAT, CDR2 FQNNGV. This CDR3 is 18 amino acids long. With 3 bases clipped from V and 4 bases from J, the junction kept 9 bases outside the gene matches. The CDR3 nucleotides are TGTGCCAGCAGCTTTCCCCGGGACAGGGGGCGCAGCACCGGGGAGCTGTTTTTT. Amino acid sequence: CASSFPRDRGRSTGELFF. Based on the CDR3 plus reference TRBV11-2 and TRBJ2-2, the full variable domain is EAGVAQSPRYKIIEKRQSVAFWCNPISGHATLYWYQQILGQGPKLLIQFQNNGVVDDSQLPKDRFSAERLKGVDSTLKIQPAKLEDSAVYLCASSFPRDRGRSTGELFFGEGSRLTVL.

Only a few counts were recorded for this clone. J is TRBJ1-1 and V is TRBV11-3; D is undetermined. The CDR3 totals 16 residues. V lost 0 bases to trimming and J lost 1 base, with 12 bases between them. Germline V lookup: CDR1 SGHNT, CDR2 YENEEA. The CDR3 bases are TGTGCCAGCAGCTTAGATGGTCGGGAGGGGAACACTGAAGCTTTCTTT. Protein sequence: CASSLDGREGNTEAFF. The whole variable domain, remainder taken from reference TRBV11-3 and TRBJ1-1, is EAGVVQSPRYKIIEKKQPVAFWCNPISGHNTLYWYLQNLGQGPELLIRYENEEAVDDSQLPKDRFSAERLKGVDSTLKIQPAELGDSAVYLCASSLDGREGNTEAFFGQGTRLTVV.

The gene calls are TRBV24-1 and TRBJ2-3, with 9 positions matching TRBD1. The CDR3 is 17 amino acids. The V gene end was trimmed by 2 bases and the J gene end by 6 bases; junction bases not matched to a gene: 11. Germline assignment: CDR1 KGHDR and CDR2 SFDVKD. CDR3 sequence (DNA): TGTGCCACCAGTGATTCCTCGGGACAGGGATCGAGGGATACGCAGTATTTT. Protein: CATSDSSGQGSRDTQYF.

The chain is built from TRBV18 and TRBJ2-1; 7 bases line up with TRBD1. V was pared by 6 bases and J by 5 bases, with 4 bases of the junction left unmatched. The CDR3 totals 13 residues. Looked up from germline, CDR1 is KGHSH and CDR2 is LQKENI. DNA for the CDR3: TGTGCCAGCTCCCCTGGACAGGACAATGAGCAGTTCTTC. Translated, it gives CASSPGQDNEQFF.